Listed below are T cell receptor beta chains from one sample, sequenced in a study of T cell repertoires in cytomegalovirus infection. Their antigens remain unidentified. In TCRdb, the reads were re-called with MiXCR into one record per CDR3 protein. The sample carries some 220,000 distinct CDR3 sequences, around 35% recorded once. The sample was CD8+ T cells from cultured PBMCs, taken from culture after CMV antigen stimulation. Receptors originate from a human donor in good health (CMV status not recorded). Some clones in this sample may be carry-over from other donors' samples. The CDR3 runs from the conserved cysteine through the conserved F or W. The D gene is left open where the match is weak. Clone sizes are given selectively: once, few, many, or a class where the clone is expanded.

d_call | j_call | clone_size | v_call | cdr3_nt | cdr3_aa
- | TRBJ1-5 | - | TRBV27 | TGTGCCAGCAGCTTGACAGGCTTCAATCAGCCCCAGCATTTT | CASSLTGFNQPQHF
- | TRBJ2-5 | - | TRBV7-4 | TGTGCCAGCAGCTTAGTACAGGGATCCCCCCGAGAGACCCAGTACTTC | CASSLVQGSPRETQYF
TRBD1 | TRBJ1-2 | - | TRBV15 | TGTGCCACCAGCAGAGACAGGGGGACCAACTATGGCTACACCTTC | CATSRDRGTNYGYTF
- | TRBJ2-3 | - | TRBV7-8 | TGTGCCACCACGGGGTCTTCGAATATGGATACGCAGTATTTT | CATTGSSNMDTQYF
TRBD2 | TRBJ2-1 | - | TRBV27 | TGTGCCAGCAGTTTAGCGGGAGGGTTCAATGAGCAGATCTTC | CASSLAGGFNEQIF
TRBD2 | TRBJ2-1 | few | TRBV7-6 | TGTGCCAGCAGCTTAGCGGGAAAAAGCGGGAGGGCCCGCAATGAGCAGTTCTTC | CASSLAGKSGRARNEQFF
- | TRBJ1-1 | few | TRBV12-3/TRBV12-4 | TGTGCCAGCAGTTTAGACGACACTGAAGCTTTCTTT | CASSLDDTEAFF
TRBD2 | TRBJ2-3 | few | TRBV2 | TGTGCCAGCAGATACCTAGCGGGAGCATCAGATACGCAGTATTTT | CASRYLAGASDTQYF
- | TRBJ1-5 | - | TRBV7-9 | TGTGCCAGCAGCTGGGGGCCTGTTAAGGAGCCCCAGCATTTT | CASSWGPVKEPQHF
- | TRBJ2-7 | few | TRBV28 | TGTGCCAGCAGTTTATCGTGGACAGCTAACTACGAGCAGTACTTC | CASSLSWTANYEQYF
TRBD1 | TRBJ1-5 | - | TRBV28 | TGTGCCAGCAGTCGACAGGGAGAGTGGGATCAGCCCCAGCATTTT | CASSRQGEWDQPQHF
- | TRBJ2-1 | - | TRBV20-1 | TGCAGTGCTCCCGACAGGGGAGGGAACAATGAGCAGTTCTTC | CSAPDRGGNNEQFF
TRBD2 | TRBJ2-7 | - | TRBV7-8 | TGTGCCAGCAGCTTAGGACTAGCGGGAGTTAGTCCTAGCTACGAGCAGTACTTC | CASSLGLAGVSPSYEQYF
- | TRBJ2-7 | - | TRBV7-4 | TGTGCCAGCAGCTTAGAGGGTTCAGGCCGGGCCGAGCAGTACTTC | CASSLEGSGRAEQYF
TRBD2 | TRBJ2-1 | few | TRBV27 | TGTGCCAGCAGTTTCCGTAGCGGGGGGCCAGCCGGGAGTGAGCAGTTCTTC | CASSFRSGGPAGSEQFF
- | TRBJ2-1 | once | TRBV27 | TGTGCCAGCAGTCCAAATTACAATGAGCAGTTCTTC | CASSPNYNEQFF
TRBD2 | TRBJ2-3 | - | TRBV7-3 | TGTGCCAGCAGCCCCTTCGCGGGAGCGGATACGCAGTATTTT | CASSPFAGADTQYF
TRBD2 | TRBJ2-2 | - | TRBV7-9 | TGTGCCAGCAGCTTAGGACTAGCGGGAGCGTTGAACACCGGGGAGCTGTTTTTT | CASSLGLAGALNTGELFF
TRBD2 | TRBJ2-5 | - | TRBV7-6 | TGTGCCAGCAGCCCTCCCCAGCGGGGGCAGCAAGAGACCCAGTACTTC | CASSPPQRGQQETQYF
- | TRBJ1-1 | - | TRBV5-6 | TGTGCCAGCAGCCGGCGGGGAGACACTGAAGCTTTCTTT | CASSRRGDTEAFF
- | TRBJ2-3 | - | TRBV27 | TGTGCCAGCAGTTTAAATCGGGGCACAGATACGCAGTATTTT | CASSLNRGTDTQYF
TRBD2 | TRBJ2-1 | few | TRBV7-9 | TGTGCCAGCAGCCACCCACTAGCGGGAAAAGCTGAGCAGTTCTTC | CASSHPLAGKAEQFF
- | TRBJ2-1 | - | TRBV7-3 | TGTGCCAGCACCCCCGGACGAAACTACAATGAGCAGTTCTTC | CASTPGRNYNEQFF
- | TRBJ1-1 | few | TRBV7-9 | TGTGCCAGCAGTACCTCAGACACTGAAGCTTTCTTT | CASSTSDTEAFF
- | TRBJ2-3 | - | TRBV7-2 | TGTGCCAGCAGCTTCTATGGATTGGATACGCAGTATTTT | CASSFYGLDTQYF
- | TRBJ2-7 | - | TRBV6-2/TRBV6-3 | TGTGCCAGCACCATCGGACGGGTCTACGAGCAGTACTTC | CASTIGRVYEQYF
- | TRBJ2-2 | few | TRBV12-5 | TGTGCTAGTGGTTTGAGCCACACCGGGGAGCTGTTTTTT | CASGLSHTGELFF
- | TRBJ2-7 | - | TRBV7-2 | TGTGCCAGCAGCCTAGAAACCCGGGGTAGTTCCTACGAGCAGTACTTC | CASSLETRGSSYEQYF
- | TRBJ2-1 | few | TRBV6-5 | TGTGCCAGCAGTCCCACTAGTTGGGATGAGCAGTTCTTC | CASSPTSWDEQFF
TRBD1 | TRBJ1-2 | - | TRBV7-9 | TGTGCCAGCAGCCGGGGCGGACAGGGGAGCGGCTACACCTTC | CASSRGGQGSGYTF
- | TRBJ1-2 | few | TRBV29-1 | TGCAGCGCTCCGACAGTGATTGGCTACACCTTC | CSAPTVIGYTF
- | TRBJ2-2 | - | TRBV5-6 | TGTGCCAGCAGCTTGGCCTTCAGGGAAACGGACACCAGGGAGCTGTTTTTT | CASSLAFRETDTRELFF
TRBD1 | TRBJ2-7 | - | TRBV6-1 | TGTGCCAGCAGTCCAGGGGACAGGGGGCTTTTCGAGCAGTACTTC | CASSPGDRGLFEQYF
- | TRBJ2-1 | many | TRBV7-6 | TGTGCCAGCAGCTCCGACCGGGACAATGAGCAGTTCTTC | CASSSDRDNEQFF
TRBD2 | TRBJ2-1 | few | TRBV7-8 | TGTGCCAGCAGCTTAGCCCTAGCGGGAGGGCCGGTATACAATGAGCAGTTCTTC | CASSLALAGGPVYNEQFF
- | TRBJ1-3 | - | TRBV20-1 | TGCAGTGCTGGGGGCCTAAAGGGTCCTACTGGAAACACCATATATTTT | CSAGGLKGPTGNTIYF
- | TRBJ2-3 | - | TRBV12-3/TRBV12-4 | TGTGCCAGCAGTTTTCCGGGAAGCGGGACAGGCACAGATACGCAGTATTTT | CASSFPGSGTGTDTQYF
- | TRBJ1-1 | - | TRBV12-5 | TGTGCTAGTGGTTTGGTCGTACGGATAATTGAGAACACTGAAGCTTTCTTT | CASGLVVRIIENTEAFF
TRBD1 | TRBJ2-4 | - | TRBV27 | TGTGCCAGCATGGGGCAGGGGGCCAAGAGTCCGTACTTC | CASMGQGAKSPYF
- | TRBJ1-2 | - | TRBV10-2 | TGCGCCAGCAGTGAGTCGGCCTTAGGGATGGCCTATGGCTACACCTTC | CASSESALGMAYGYTF
- | TRBJ2-7 | - | TRBV27 | TGTGCCAGCAGTGCAGGGGTAAACGACGAGCAGTACTTC | CASSAGVNDEQYF
TRBD2 | TRBJ2-1 | - | TRBV12-3/TRBV12-4 | TGTGCCAGCTCACGCTCGGGGGGGAATGAGCAGTTCTTC | CASSRSGGNEQFF
- | TRBJ2-1 | few | TRBV20-1 | TGCAGTGCTAGAGAGGGGAATGAGCAGTTCTTC | CSAREGNEQFF
TRBD1 | TRBJ1-1 | few | TRBV28 | TGTGCCAGCAGGGGGGACAGAGAGATGAACACTGAAGCTTTCTTT | CASRGDREMNTEAFF
- | TRBJ2-3 | - | TRBV5-1 | TGCGCCAGCAGCTTGGAGATGGCTAGCACAGATACGCAGTATTTT | CASSLEMASTDTQYF
TRBD2 | TRBJ2-5 | - | TRBV7-9 | TGTGCCAGCAGCCTTCCTAGCGGGCCCCAAGAGACCCAGTACTTC | CASSLPSGPQETQYF
- | TRBJ2-1 | few | TRBV6-5 | TGTGCCAGCACTAACCGGGCCACGCGAGGTAATGAGCAGTTCTTC | CASTNRATRGNEQFF
- | TRBJ2-1 | - | TRBV7-9 | TGTGCCACCCCTCCGGGGGTAGCCCCCTACAATGAGCAGTTCTTC | CATPPGVAPYNEQFF
- | TRBJ2-7 | once | TRBV5-6 | TGTGCCAGCAGCCCAATTGTAGGGCTAGGCGACGGCGAGCAGTACTTC | CASSPIVGLGDGEQYF
- | TRBJ1-2 | - | TRBV9 | TGTGCCAGCACCCCCGGCGGGAGCTATGGCTACACCTTC | CASTPGGSYGYTF
- | TRBJ2-7 | - | TRBV5-8 | TGTGCCAGCAGCTCCTATCGAAGGCCGCCCTACGAGCAGTACTTC | CASSSYRRPPYEQYF